This TCR beta chain is drawn from a study of blood T cells in healthy people across ages. Ranging in age from roughly 6 to 95, the donors were healthy Caucasian individuals from Russia. General study findings and limits: No conclusive comparison of naive versus antigen-experienced cells was possible with unsorted PBMCs. Investigators treated diversity estimates from one million T cells as underestimates. There was no known CMV status for donors, so expanded clonotype changes were possibly confounded.

This clonotype has a count of ten or more. What it binds is unknown. A sample-barcoded 5' primer and a J-beta primer mix were used in a second PCR of roughly 7 to 11 cycles. A single record per CDR3 protein comes from TCRdb applying MiXCR to the 5' RACE reads. Among about 1,800,000 distinct CDR3 sequences listed, about 30% were seen once. The ends lost 1 base at V and 5 bases at J; junction bases unmatched: 6. Germline CDR1 reads SEHNR; CDR2 reads FQNEAQ (reference sequence). The CDR3 sequence is 15 residues long. The sequenced sample was blood. This chain joins TRBV7-9 and TRBJ2-7, with 9 bases fitting TRBD1. This clonotype was sampled from a woman aged 25 to 45 in good health. The CDR3 region has the DNA TGTGCCAGCAGCTTAGACGGACAGGGGATTAACGAGCAGTACTTC. Protein: CASSLDGQGINEQYF.